One and the same sample provided the 31 T cell receptor beta chains below, sequenced in a study of T cells in Graves' hyperthyroidism and ophthalmopathy. RNA transcripts gave rise to amplified TCR beta CDR3 regions. HTBI primers were employed in a first-round RT-PCR of the TCR CDR3. TCRdb processed the multiplex PCR reads anew with MiXCR; each CDR3 protein has one entry. The profile covers 360,000 or so distinct CDR3 sequences, with over 15% appearing a single time and roughly 16% taken by the ten largest. The sample taken for sequencing was blood. These receptors were taken from a woman aged 40 to 49 with Graves' ophthalmopathy.

This clonotype has ten or more counts. The rearrangement links TRBV15 to TRBJ2-5; D possibly uses TRBD1 or TRBD2 (5 bases each). The V end lost 6 bases, the J end lost 5 bases, and 22 bases lay between the germline ends. The CDR3 runs 16 residues. Germline assignment: CDR1 LNHNV and CDR2 YYDKDF (reference sequence). Here the CDR3 DNA reads TGTGCCACCAGTCGGGACGTGGCAGACAAGAGGGAGACCCAGTACTTC. Translated, it gives CATSRDVADKRETQYF.

This clonotype showed up many times. The chain joins TRBV20-1 to TRBJ1-1, with D uncertain. In germline, CDR1 is DFQATT, CDR2 SNEGSKA (reference sequence). The CDR3 has 12 amino acids. Trimming removed 3 bases from V and 3 bases from J, with 8 bases in between. CDR3 DNA: TGCAGTGCTAGTTTCCGATACACTGAAGCTTTCTTT. It translates to CSASFRYTEAFF.

The rearrangement links TRBV28 to TRBJ1-2; no reliable D call. Trimming removed 6 bases from V and 4 bases from J, with 9 bases in between. CDR3 length: 12 residues. The germline gives CDR1 MDHEN, CDR2 SYDVKM. The CDR3 nucleotides are TGTGCCAGCAGATTTACAAGCTATGGCTACACCTTC. It yields the protein CASRFTSYGYTF.

The sample holds many counts of this clonotype. The chain couples TRBV28 to TRBJ2-3; D remains ambiguous. Looked up from germline, CDR1 is MDHEN and CDR2 is SYDVKM. The CDR3 has 12 amino acids. V dropped 7 bases and J dropped 0 bases, with 5 bases sitting between them. The CDR3 coding sequence is TGTGCCAGCAAAGAAAGCACAGATACGCAGTATTTT. It encodes CASKESTDTQYF.

The sample holds many counts of this clonotype. The chain uses TRBV4-3 and TRBJ2-7; D is perhaps TRBD1 (6 bases). Trimming left V 0 bases short and J 3 bases short, with 15 bases between. Germline CDR1 is LGHNA and CDR2 is YSLEER. This CDR3 contains 16 residues. CDR3 DNA sequence: TGCGCCAGCAGCCAAGAAGCGACAGGAGTCCTCTACGAGCAGTACTTC. This translates into CASSQEATGVLYEQYF.

A few counts support this clonotype. V usage is TRBV19 and J usage is TRBJ2-4, with D tentatively TRBD1 (5 bases). The CDR3 sequence is 19 residues long. V was shortened by 0 bases and J by 0 bases, with 18 bases between the two germline ends. CDR1 and CDR2 from the germline V gene are LNHDA and SQIVND (reference sequence). In DNA form, the CDR3 reads TGTGCCAGTAGTATAGAGGCGCCCTACCAGGGCTTAGCCAAAAACATTCAGTACTTC. As protein: CASSIEAPYQGLAKNIQYF.

This clonotype was counted at least ten times. This chain connects TRBV7-2 to TRBJ2-7, with D hard to call. Germline lookup yields CDR1 SGHTA and CDR2 FQGNSA. V shed 1 base and J shed 1 base, with 14 bases lying between them. The CDR3 extends over 16 amino acids. CDR3 loop: CASSLGSWASSYEQYF. CDR3 sequence (DNA): TGTGCCAGCAGCTTAGGCTCGTGGGCTTCGTCCTACGAGCAGTACTTC.

A few counts support this clonotype. V is TRBV6-5 and J is TRBJ1-1; D call uncertain. Trimming took off 3 bases at V and 3 bases at J, with 14 bases between the two ends. Per germline, CDR1 MNHEY and CDR2 SVGAGI. The CDR3 runs to 15 residues. The CDR3 DNA is TGTGCCAGCAGTTATACCAGGCGTCTAGACACTGAAGCTTTCTTT. Translation gives CASSYTRRLDTEAFF.

The V call is TRBV9, the J call TRBJ2-2, with 7 bases identical to TRBD1. Germline CDR1 reads SGDLS; CDR2 reads YYNGEE. The length of the CDR3 is 18 residues. V gave up 4 bases and J gave up 4 bases; unmatched junction bases: 16. CDR3 sequence: CASSFRPNRGVGTGELFF. For the CDR3, the DNA is TGTGCCAGCAGCTTCAGACCTAACAGGGGAGTCGGCACCGGGGAGCTGTTTTTT.

This clonotype was seen repeatedly, ten times or more. This chain connects TRBV30 to TRBJ2-7; D ambiguous. Germline lookup yields CDR1 GTSNPN and CDR2 SVGIG (reference sequence). CDR3 length: 12 amino acids. With 7 bases removed from V and 3 bases from J, the gap between germline ends came to 13 bases. CDR3 loop: CAYARVGYEQYF. DNA of the CDR3: TGTGCCTATGCTAGGGTCGGCTACGAGCAGTACTTC.

This clonotype has at least ten counts. This chain connects TRBV20-1 to TRBJ2-7; weak D call: TRBD2 (8 bases). Germline V lookup: CDR1 DFQATT, CDR2 SNEGSKA (reference sequence). Trimming pared 6 bases from V and 3 bases from J, leaving 21 bases between. The CDR3 has 15 residues. This chain's CDR3 is CSAHRSGGLVYEQYF. As DNA, the CDR3 is TGCAGTGCCCACAGGTCAGGGGGACTAGTCTACGAGCAGTACTTC.

This clonotype was found many times. V usage is TRBV6-2 or TRBV6-3 and J usage is TRBJ2-7; D is unresolved. The CDR3 is 11 amino acids. Trimming removed 9 bases at V and 2 bases at J, with 8 bases between. Germline V gene data show CDR1 as MNHEY and CDR2 as SVGEGT. The CDR3 nucleotides read TGTGCCAGAGTAATTACCTACGAGCAGTACTTC. Translated: CARVITYEQYF.

This clonotype was seen ten or more times. V usage is TRBV6-5 and J usage is TRBJ2-4; 10 bases map to TRBD2. Germline CDR1 and CDR2: MNHEY and SVGAGI. V gave up 7 bases and J gave up 1 base; unmatched junction bases: 13. CDR3 length: 18 amino acids. CDR3 nucleotides: TGTGCCAGCACCAAGTGGTCTAGCGGGAGCGGGGCCAAAAACATTCAGTACTTC. The encoded protein is CASTKWSSGSGAKNIQYF.

This clonotype was detected ten times or more. CDR3 residues: CASSLSRSSYEQYF. CDR3 sequence (DNA): TGTGCCAGCAGTTTATCTCGATCCTCCTACGAGCAGTACTTC. The rearrangement joins TRBV27 to TRBJ2-7; D remains ambiguous. Germline V lookup: CDR1 MNHEY, CDR2 SMNVEV (reference sequence). V was shortened by 0 bases and J by 0 bases, with 6 bases between the two germline ends. This CDR3 contains 14 residues.

V gene TRBV20-1 combines with J gene TRBJ1-2; 8 nucleotides line up with TRBD1. Per the germline V gene, CDR1 is DFQATT and CDR2 is SNEGSKA (reference sequence). The CDR3 contains 13 residues. With 5 bases clipped from V and 4 bases from J, the junction kept 6 bases outside the gene matches. The CDR3 sequence: CSAFDRGSYGYTF. The CDR3 coding sequence is TGCAGTGCTTTCGACAGGGGTTCCTATGGCTACACCTTC.

The table lists this clonotype with many counts. The chain is built from TRBV7-9 and TRBJ1-1, with D possibly matching TRBD1 (5 bases). In germline, CDR1 is SEHNR, CDR2 FQNEAQ (reference sequence). The CDR3 runs to 12 residues. Trimming took 11 bases from V and 1 from J, leaving 11 bases between them. This CDR3 is CAGKGPNTEAFF. The CDR3 DNA sequence: TGTGCCGGTAAGGGACCGAACACTGAAGCTTTCTTT.

To note about this clonotype: A single base separates this from a much larger clone, so it may be a read error. The chain uses TRBV19 and TRBJ1-5, with D perhaps matching TRBD1 (5 bases). Trimming pared 6 bases from V and 9 bases from J, leaving 21 bases between. Germline V gives CDR1 LNHDA, CDR2 SQIVND (reference sequence). CDR3 length: 15 amino acids. The CDR3: CASSSPGPKGRPQHF. The CDR3 DNA is TGTGCCAGTAGCTCACCGGGGCCAAAGGGGCGGCCCCAGCATTTT.

This clonotype was recorded at least ten times. This rearrangement joins TRBV20-1 to TRBJ1-2; D may be TRBD1 (5 bases). Germline V gives CDR1 DFQATT, CDR2 SNEGSKA (reference sequence). This CDR3 contains 14 residues. Trimming left V 6 bases short and J 7 bases short, with 21 bases between. CDR3 residues: CSASWVIRELGYTF. CDR3 nucleotides: TGCAGTGCCAGTTGGGTAATCAGGGAGCTTGGCTACACCTTC.

This clonotype has at least ten counts. This rearrangement joins TRBV7-2 to TRBJ2-5, with D perhaps matching TRBD1 or TRBD2 (5 bases each). Germline values: CDR1 SGHTA, CDR2 FQGNSA. V was pared by 3 bases and J by 2 bases, with 13 bases between. The CDR3 loop spans 15 amino acids. The CDR3 sequence: CASSLGRILQETQYF. For the CDR3, the DNA is TGTGCCAGCAGCTTGGGACGGATCTTACAAGAGACCCAGTACTTC.

This clonotype was observed many times. The genes are TRBV28 and TRBJ1-1; the D gene is possibly TRBD1 (5 bases). The germline V gene has CDR1 MDHEN and CDR2 SYDVKM. CDR3 length: 17 residues. Trimming cost V 3 bases and J 3 bases, with 20 bases left between them. The CDR3 coding sequence is TGTGCCAGCAGTTTGGGACGGGGAGGGGCGAGGTACACTGAAGCTTTCTTT. This sequence encodes CASSLGRGGARYTEAFF. Full variable domain (outside the CDR3, taken from reference TRBV28 and TRBJ1-1): DVKVTQSSRYLVKRTGEKVFLECVQDMDHENMFWYRQDPGLGLRLIYFSYDVKMKEKGDIPEGYSVSREKKERFSLILESASTNQTSMYLCASSLGRGGARYTEAFFGQGTRLTVV.

Many counts were recorded for this clonotype. The chain has TRBV2 and TRBJ1-2; D gene ambiguous. Germline assignment: CDR1 SNHLY and CDR2 FYNNEI. The CDR3 loop spans 11 amino acids. V dropped 4 bases and J dropped 8 bases, with 8 bases sitting between them. The CDR3: CASSGMRGYTF. The CDR3 nucleotides read TGTGCCAGCAGTGGCATGCGGGGCTACACCTTC.

This clonotype occurred a few times. The J gene is TRBJ2-2, the V gene TRBV27; 9 positions match TRBD2. The germline V gene has CDR1 MNHEY and CDR2 SMNVEV (reference sequence). The CDR3 has 15 amino acids. The junction had 7 bases not matched to a gene; V was cut back by 6 bases and J by 5 bases. CDR3 protein: CASSHSGRRTGELFF. CDR3 sequence (DNA): TGTGCCAGCAGCCATAGCGGGAGAAGAACCGGGGAGCTGTTTTTT.

In its sample, this clonotype was seen many times. This chain joins TRBV6-2 or TRBV6-3 and TRBJ1-5; D possibly corresponds to TRBD1 (5 bases). Germline CDR1 is MNHEY and CDR2 is SVGEGT. V dropped 8 bases and J dropped 4 bases, with 12 bases sitting between them. This CDR3 contains 13 residues. Here the CDR3 reads CASAADKNQPQHF. In DNA form, the CDR3 reads TGTGCCAGCGCGGCGGACAAAAATCAGCCCCAGCATTTT.

The table lists this clonotype with many counts. V is TRBV27 and J is TRBJ1-2, with TRBD1 as a possible D gene (6 bases). CDR1 and CDR2 (germline): MNHEY, SMNVEV (reference sequence). V was pared by 5 bases and J by 4 bases, with 11 bases between. This CDR3 comprises 13 residues. DNA for the CDR3: TGTGCCAGCAGTCTTGGACAGTCCTATGGCTACACCTTC. This codes for CASSLGQSYGYTF.

The table lists this clonotype with many counts. The chain employs TRBV10-3 and TRBJ2-2; TRBD2 matches 10 bases. V trimming: 2 bases; J trimming: 5 bases; junction bases outside the gene matches: 2. CDR3 length: 15 amino acids. Germline assignment: CDR1 ENHRY and CDR2 SYGVKD. CDR3 in amino acids: CAISEASGRTGELFF. The CDR3 region has the DNA TGTGCCATCAGTGAGGCTAGCGGGAGAACCGGGGAGCTGTTTTTT.

The chain combines TRBV6-2 or TRBV6-3 with TRBJ1-1; tentative D call: TRBD1 (5 bases). Germline V lookup: CDR1 MNHEY, CDR2 SVGEGT. This CDR3 region has 18 residues. The V end was cut by 0 bases, the J end by 4 bases, with 21 bases between. The CDR3 sequence: CASSYSSVAGGAFTEAFF. Written as DNA, the CDR3 is TGTGCCAGCAGTTACTCGAGTGTGGCCGGCGGGGCGTTCACTGAAGCTTTCTTT.

This clonotype came up many times. The chain recombines TRBV30 with TRBJ2-1; TRBD1 agrees at 8 bases. Germline V gene lookup returns CDR1 GTSNPN and CDR2 SVGIG (reference sequence). The CDR3 sequence is 18 residues long. Trimming at V came to 3 bases and at J to 6 bases, leaving 19 bases not matched to a gene. As DNA, the CDR3 is TGTGCCTGGAGCGCACGCAACAGGGGGGAGTCACGGGGCAATGAGCAGTTCTTC. It codes for CAWSARNRGESRGNEQFF.

Ten or more counts support this clonotype. The J gene is TRBJ2-4, the V gene TRBV28; TRBD1 matches 11 bases. The CDR3 covers 17 residues. V gave up 3 bases and J gave up 8 bases; unmatched junction bases: 12. Germline lookup yields CDR1 MDHEN and CDR2 SYDVKM. Written as DNA, the CDR3 is TGTGCCAGCAGTTTCTACCCCTGGACAGGGGGCCTGTACATTCAGTACTTC. Protein product: CASSFYPWTGGLYIQYF.

V is TRBV6-1 and J is TRBJ1-2; D may be TRBD1 (6 bases). The length of the CDR3 is 15 residues. Trimming pared 0 bases from V and 8 bases from J, leaving 16 bases between. CDR1 is MNHNS and CDR2 is SASEGT in the germline V gene. The DNA of the CDR3 is TGTGCCAGCAGTGAAGCGTTGGGGGGGCCAGGCGGCTACACCTTC. Amino acids: CASSEALGGPGGYTF.

This clonotype was counted at least ten times. The rearrangement joins TRBV29-1 to TRBJ2-5, with D possibly called TRBD1 or TRBD2 (6 bases each). Trimming stripped 3 bases from V and 5 bases from J, with 10 bases between. The CDR3 contains 12 residues. Germline V gives CDR1 SQVTM, CDR2 ANQGSEA. The CDR3 DNA is TGCAGCGTTGAGTGGGGGGCTGAGACCCAGTACTTC. Its translation: CSVEWGAETQYF.

This clonotype has ten or more counts. V usage is TRBV12-3 or TRBV12-4 and J usage is TRBJ1-1; D ambiguous. Trimming took 2 bases from V and 1 from J, leaving 5 bases between them. This CDR3 contains 13 residues. Here the CDR3 reads CASSLSGNTEAFF. CDR3 sequence (DNA): TGTGCCAGCAGTTTATCCGGGAACACTGAAGCTTTCTTT.